This T cell receptor (beta chain) appears in the sequencing data of a study of cytomegalovirus exposure and HLA in healthy donors. Whole-study results and caveats: CMV serostatus stood as the only immune exposure information on hand. In a later analysis, HLA-C alleles had the fewest associated TCRs, DRB1 alleles the most. Reports indicate that TCR beta sequences accurately predicted the HLA-A and HLA-B alleles of most subjects. Later analysis suggested links between common viral pathogens and several top significant clusters.

Per germline, CDR1 SNHLY and CDR2 FYNNEI. This CDR3 is built from 12 residues. V was trimmed by 11 bases and J by 2 bases, leaving 13 bases between them. Both 60 Vbeta primers and 13 Jbeta primers went into the PCR. TCRdb's copy holds only in-frame clones and misses some; the assay was immunoSEQ multiplex PCR. The sample records some 130,000 clones, about 71% being singletons. This clone has more than one count but fewer than ten. The antigen is not known. Sequenced input: PBMCs. The TCR comes from a woman aged 55 to 70 in good health and CMV-seropositive. The rearrangement joins TRBV2 to TRBJ2-7; a weak D match, TRBD2 (6 bases). DNA for the CDR3: TGTGCCGGGCGGGGTAGTGCCTACGAGCAGTACTTC. This codes for CAGRGSAYEQYF.